Following are 17 T cell receptor beta chains from one sample sequenced in a study of blood T cell repertoires in COVID-19. Clones were read by immunoSEQ multiplex PCR, and TCRdb kept only the in-frame ones, dropping some. The sample yields approximately 360,000 clones, around 92% seen once. The sequenced sample consisted of peripheral blood. These receptors came from a man between 35 and 55 years old with acute or convalescent COVID-19.

This sequence joins TRBV7-3 and TRBJ2-1, with D tentatively TRBD2 (6 bases). V shed 6 bases and J shed 7 bases, with 16 bases lying between them. There are 14 residues in the CDR3. CDR1 is SGHTA, CDR2 FQGTGA, per germline. The CDR3 protein is CASRSAIRGNEQFF. The CDR3 nucleotides are TGTGCCAGCAGGTCGGCCATACGGGGGAATGAGCAGTTCTTC.

The V gene is TRBV20-1, the J gene TRBJ2-5; 10 bases fit TRBD1. Losses at the gene ends were 5 bases for V and 1 base for J; bases not matched to a gene: 4. Germline CDR1 and CDR2: DFQATT and SNEGSKA (reference sequence). The CDR3 runs 14 residues. CDR3 in DNA: TGCAGTGCTCGTGGGGACAGGGGCCAAGAGACCCAGTACTTC. Translated: CSARGDRGQETQYF.

A word on this clone: At one boundary the junction diverges from the germline segment, which might be a read error. J is TRBJ1-2 and V is TRBV28; D gene uncertain. Germline CDR1 MDHEN, CDR2 SYDVKM. This CDR3 is 14 amino acids long. The CDR3 region is CASSFYSAVDGCTF. The CDR3 bases are TGTGCCAGCAGTTTTTACTCGGCGGTCGATGGCTGCACCTTC.

The V gene is TRBV30, the J gene TRBJ2-7; 8 bases align to TRBD2. Trimming removed 5 bases from V and 3 bases from J; junction bases left unmatched: 6. This CDR3 contains 13 residues. Germline CDR1 and CDR2: GTSNPN and SVGIG (reference sequence). The CDR3, as DNA: TGTGCCTGGGGGAGCGGGAGCCTCTACGAGCAGTACTTC. Protein: CAWGSGSLYEQYF.

This clone was seen just once. The V call is TRBV4-1, the J call TRBJ1-1; D may be TRBD1 (5 bases). CDR3 length: 14 amino acids. V dropped 3 bases and J dropped 0 bases, with 8 bases sitting between them. CDR1 and CDR2 (germline): MGHRA, YSYEKL. The CDR3 reads CASSQTVMNTEAFF. Here the CDR3 DNA reads TGCGCCAGCAGCCAGACAGTTATGAACACTGAAGCTTTCTTT.

The rearrangement uses TRBV5-1 and TRBJ2-3, with 7 bases matching TRBD1. The germline gives CDR1 SGHRS, CDR2 YFSETQ. This CDR3 comprises 17 residues. V shed 5 bases, J shed 2 bases, and the junction held 14 bases outside the gene matches. CDR3 bases: TGCGCCAGCAGTACAGGGGCCTCGCGGCGGAACACAGATACGCAGTATTTT. The encoded protein is CASSTGASRRNTDTQYF.

The chain uses TRBV7-6 and TRBJ1-2, with a tentative D call TRBD1 (5 bases). Germline V lookup: CDR1 SGHVS, CDR2 FNYEAQ. Trimming shortened V by 5 bases and J by 4 bases, and 17 bases separated the two germline ends. This CDR3 is 15 amino acids long. The CDR3 nucleotides read TGTGCCAGCAGCCAATTGCCGACAGAAAGCTATGGCTACACCTTC. Its protein product is CASSQLPTESYGYTF.

This chain connects TRBV2 to TRBJ1-6; a weak D match, TRBD1 (5 bases). The germline CDR1 and CDR2 sequences are SNHLY and FYNNEI. The CDR3 contains 16 residues. With 4 bases removed from V and 0 bases from J, the gap between germline ends came to 10 bases. The CDR3 loop reads CASSGRQSSYNSPLHF. The CDR3 DNA follows: TGTGCCAGCAGTGGCCGACAGAGCTCCTATAATTCACCCCTCCACTTT.

The V call is TRBV11-2, the J call TRBJ2-7; D gene unclear. The germline gives CDR1 SGHAT, CDR2 FQNNGV. This CDR3 contains 12 residues. V lost 5 bases and J 4 bases, leaving 9 bases between the germline ends. CDR3 DNA: TGTGCCAGCAGCCCCGACACGTACGAGCAGTACTTC. Translated, it gives CASSPDTYEQYF.

Here the CDR3 DNA reads TGTGCCAGTAGCCCACTAGCGGGCTCCTACAATGAGCAGTTCTTC. Its protein is CASSPLAGSYNEQFF. The V and J genes are TRBV19 and TRBJ2-1; TRBD2 aligns across 9 bases. CDR1 and CDR2 (germline): LNHDA, SQIVND (reference sequence). The CDR3 loop spans 15 amino acids. V was pared by 6 bases and J by 0 bases, with 3 bases of the junction left unmatched. The full variable domain, rest sourced from reference TRBV19 and TRBJ2-1, is DGGITQSPKYLFRKEGQNVTLSCEQNLNHDAMYWYRQDPGQGLRLIYYSQIVNDFQKGDIAEGYSVSREKKESFPLTVTSAQKNPTAFYLCASSPLAGSYNEQFFGPGTRLTVL.

The chain joins TRBV4-3 to TRBJ1-6; no clear D gene. The CDR3 extends over 15 amino acids. Deletions cut 3 bases from V and 7 bases from J, with 13 bases between. Germline loops: CDR1 LGHNA, CDR2 YSLEER. CDR3 amino acids: CASSQEESGNSPLHF. CDR3 in DNA: TGCGCCAGCAGCCAGGAAGAGTCGGGAAATTCACCCCTCCACTTT.

The V gene is TRBV29-1, the J gene TRBJ2-5; no definite D call. V was cut by 1 base and J by 4 bases, with 4 bases left in between. The CDR3 runs to 11 residues. Per the germline V gene, CDR1 is SQVTM and CDR2 is ANQGSEA. This chain's CDR3 is CSVEVRETQYF. The CDR3 DNA is TGCAGCGTTGAAGTGAGAGAGACCCAGTACTTC.

The chain carries TRBV5-1 and TRBJ1-4; D gene ambiguous. Trimming removed 0 bases from V and 8 bases from J, with 20 bases in between. The CDR3 extends over 17 amino acids. Germline-derived CDR1 and CDR2 are SGHRS and YFSETQ. CDR3: CASSLGDTAARAEKLFF. The CDR3 bases are TGCGCCAGCAGCTTGGGGGATACAGCGGCACGGGCGGAAAAACTGTTTTTT.

The J gene is TRBJ1-1, the V gene TRBV19; tentatively, D is TRBD1 (6 bases). Trimming stripped 6 bases from V and 5 bases from J, with 19 bases between. Germline loops: CDR1 LNHDA, CDR2 SQIVND (reference sequence). The CDR3 consists of 15 residues. Written as DNA, the CDR3 is TGTGCCAGTAGGAGACAGGAAGCTGTAAGTACTGAAGCTTTCTTT. Amino acids: CASRRQEAVSTEAFF.

The rearrangement uses TRBV6-1 and TRBJ1-6; D not certain. Germline V gives CDR1 MNHNS, CDR2 SASEGT. The CDR3 length is 15 residues. Trimming took 2 bases from V and 6 from J, leaving 11 bases between them. The CDR3 DNA reads TGTGCCAGCAGTGAACTCTCCCACAGTAATTCACCCCTCCACTTT. This encodes CASSELSHSNSPLHF.

The V call is TRBV7-9, the J call TRBJ2-2, with 11 bases identical to TRBD1. V dropped 6 bases and J dropped 2; count of bases not matched to a gene: 2. This CDR3 is 15 amino acids long. Germline loops: CDR1 SEHNR, CDR2 FQNEAQ (reference sequence). In DNA, the CDR3 is TGTGCCAGCAGTTGGACAGGGGGCAACACCGGGGAGCTGTTTTTT. Translated, it gives CASSWTGGNTGELFF.

This clone has only a few counts. The V call is TRBV4-1, the J call TRBJ2-1, with 7 bases matching TRBD1. The CDR3 covers 11 residues. The V gene's germline CDR1 is MGHRA and CDR2 YSYEKL. After removal of 11 bases from V and 9 bases from J, the junction contained 7 bases not matched to a gene. The CDR3: CASRDSREQFF. CDR3 DNA: TGCGCCTCCAGGGACAGTCGTGAGCAGTTCTTC.